These T cell receptor beta chains were read from a single sample in a study of T cell responses to AZD1222 COVID-19 vaccine. The table came from immunoSEQ multiplex PCR; TCRdb's copy has only in-frame clones and leaves some out. The sample holds tens of thousands of clones, roughly 84% seen once. The input for sequencing was peripheral blood, taken on day 0 of AZD1222 vaccination. All receptors come from an adult in good health. Both conserved end residues are part of each CDR3. The D gene is left open where the match is weak. Size is omitted from some rows. Given values are once, few, many or a class for expanded clones.

>TRBV6-4|.|TRBJ2-1|.
CASSDAQGLHNEQFF
TGTGCCAGCAGTGATGCGCAGGGGTTGCACAATGAGCAGTTCTTC
>TRBV19|.|TRBJ1-1|once
CASSINGGTGEAFF
TGTGCCAGTAGTATAAATGGCGGTACAGGGGAAGCTTTCTTT
>TRBV24-1|TRBD2|TRBJ2-3|.
CATSDFLSGLTTDTQYF
TGTGCCACCAGTGATTTCCTATCGGGACTAACCACAGATACGCAGTATTTT
>TRBV24-1|.|TRBJ1-5|.
CATSDQGDQPQHF
TGTGCCACCAGTGATCAGGGCGATCAGCCCCAGCATTTT
>TRBV21-1|.|TRBJ1-1|.
CASSGRGDLNFLNTEAFF
TGTGCCAGCAGCGGTAGAGGGGACCTTAATTTTTTGAACACTGAAGCTTTCTTT
>TRBV4-1|TRBD2|TRBJ2-7|.
CASSQVWGGNIYEQYF
TGCGCCAGCAGCCAAGTCTGGGGGGGGAATATCTACGAGCAGTACTTC
>TRBV7-2|.|TRBJ1-5|.
CASSPTWSNQPQHF
TGTGCCAGCAGCCCAACATGGAGCAATCAGCCCCAGCATTTT
>TRBV18|TRBD2|TRBJ2-7|.
CASSPPGIGTKDLEQYF
TGTGCCAGCTCACCACCGGGCATAGGGACTAAGGATTTGGAGCAGTACTTC
>TRBV6-5|.|TRBJ2-7|.
CASSYSLPTEQYF
TGTGCCAGCAGTTACTCGCTTCCGACGGAGCAGTACTTC
>TRBV2|.|TRBJ2-6|.
CASSWVIPGANVLTF
TGTGCCAGCAGTTGGGTCATCCCTGGGGCCAACGTCCTGACTTTC
>TRBV11-2|TRBD2|TRBJ2-4|few
CASREAGAIQYF
TGTGCCAGCAGGGAAGCGGGGGCCATTCAGTACTTC
>TRBV6-5|.|TRBJ2-1|.
CASSFAVTYNEQFF
TGTGCCAGCAGTTTCGCGGTTACCTACAATGAGCAGTTCTTC
>TRBV7-9|TRBD1|TRBJ2-7|.
CASSPQGDRPNSYEQYF
TGTGCCAGCAGCCCGCAAGGGGACAGGCCCAACTCCTACGAGCAGTACTTC
>TRBV4-3|.|TRBJ2-6|.
CASSQESEGISGANVLTF
TGCGCCAGCAGCCAAGAATCTGAAGGGATCTCTGGGGCCAACGTCCTGACTTTC
>TRBV5-1|.|TRBJ1-4|.
CASSIGQLNEKLFF
TGCGCCAGCAGCATCGGACAGCTTAATGAAAAACTGTTTTTT
>TRBV5-1|.|TRBJ2-7|.
CASSLDSVGRAAGYEQYF
TGCGCCAGCAGCTTGGACAGCGTGGGGCGAGCGGCAGGCTACGAGCAGTACTTC
>TRBV5-1|TRBD1|TRBJ2-7|.
CASSSYRGNDEQYF
TGCGCCAGCAGCTCCTACAGGGGGAACGACGAGCAGTACTTC
>TRBV2|TRBD2|TRBJ2-5|.
CASSEAPGGGSQETQYF
TGTGCCAGCAGTGAAGCGCCCGGCGGGGGGTCGCAAGAGACCCAGTACTTC
>TRBV6-1|TRBD1|TRBJ2-7|once
CASSEATGDGYEQYF
TGTGCCAGCAGTGAAGCGACAGGGGATGGATACGAGCAGTACTTC
>TRBV20-1|.|TRBJ2-6|.
CSRSGANVLTF
TGCAGCAGGTCTGGGGCCAACGTCCTGACTTTC
>TRBV4-1|TRBD2|TRBJ2-3|.
CASSQDISAGVGADTQYF
TGCGCCAGCAGCCAAGATATCTCGGCGGGGGTGGGGGCAGATACGCAGTATTTT
>TRBV4-1|.|TRBJ2-7|.
CASSQDHDEPHYEQYF
TGCGCCAGCAGCCAAGATCATGACGAGCCCCACTACGAGCAGTACTTC
>TRBV27|.|TRBJ1-5|.
CASSLVGPSNQPQHF
TGTGCCAGCAGTTTAGTAGGGCCTAGCAATCAGCCCCAGCATTTT
>TRBV3-1/TRBV3-2|.|TRBJ1-4|.
CASSQGGTEKLFF
TGTGCCAGCAGCCAAGGGGGGACCGAAAAACTGTTTTTT
>TRBV6-1|.|TRBJ1-1|.
CASSENDWVSENTEAFF
TGTGCCAGCAGTGAGAACGACTGGGTGTCAGAAAACACTGAAGCTTTCTTT
>TRBV12-3/TRBV12-4|.|TRBJ1-5|.
CASSLDGQPQHF
TGTGCCAGCAGTTTAGATGGGCAGCCCCAGCATTTT
>TRBV6-4|.|TRBJ2-4|.
CASSADGAGIQYF
TGTGCCAGCAGTGCCGACGGAGCGGGTATTCAGTACTTC
>TRBV18|TRBD1|TRBJ1-2|.
CASSPGTGAPGQPYGYTF
TGTGCCAGCTCACCCGGAACCGGCGCCCCGGGACAGCCCTATGGCTACACCTTC
>TRBV5-6|TRBD1|TRBJ2-7|few
CASSPGTGSYEQYF
TGTGCCAGCAGCCCAGGGACAGGGAGCTACGAGCAGTACTTC
>TRBV20-1|.|TRBJ1-2|few
CSATTRGGYTF
TGCAGTGCTACCACAAGGGGAGGCTACACCTTC
>TRBV29-1|.|TRBJ1-1|few
CSAERSGNTEAFF
TGCAGCGCTGAACGTTCCGGGAACACTGAAGCTTTCTTT